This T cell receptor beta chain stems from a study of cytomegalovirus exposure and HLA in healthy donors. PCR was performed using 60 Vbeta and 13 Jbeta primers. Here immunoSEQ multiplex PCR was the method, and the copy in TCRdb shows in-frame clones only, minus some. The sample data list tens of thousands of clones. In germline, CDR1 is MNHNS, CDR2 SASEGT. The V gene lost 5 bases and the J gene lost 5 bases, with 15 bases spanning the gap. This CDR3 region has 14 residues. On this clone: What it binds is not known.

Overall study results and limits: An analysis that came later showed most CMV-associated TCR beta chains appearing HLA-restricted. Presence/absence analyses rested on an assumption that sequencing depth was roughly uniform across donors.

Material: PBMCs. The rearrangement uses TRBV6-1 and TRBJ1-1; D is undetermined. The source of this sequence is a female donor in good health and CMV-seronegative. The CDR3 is CASSTTDKKTEAFF. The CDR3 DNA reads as TGTGCCAGCAGTACCACCGACAAGAAGACTGAAGCTTTCTTT.